These 12 T cell receptor beta chains originate from one sample sequenced in a study of neoadjuvant anti-PD-1 for oral cavity cancer. Sample time point: after neoadjuvant nivolumab, at surgical resection. Sequencing used immunoSEQ multiplex PCR; TCRdb keeps in-frame clones, though not all of them. Of about 72,000 clones listed, approximately 84% are singletons. Specimen: PBMCs, collected after nivolumab (anti-PD-1) treatment. The receptors originated from a person aged 35-79 years with oral cavity squamous cell carcinoma.

This clone appeared a few times. The chain links TRBV2 to TRBJ1-2; TRBD1 is a possible D gene (5 bases). Trimming cost V 5 bases and J 4 bases, with 11 bases left between them. This CDR3 is 13 amino acids long. Per germline, CDR1 SNHLY and CDR2 FYNNEI. The CDR3 protein is CASSPDSLYGYTF. CDR3 nucleotide sequence: TGTGCCAGCAGTCCCGACAGCCTCTATGGCTACACCTTC.

In DNA form, the CDR3 reads TGTGCCAGCTCACCGACATTGGGGCCTACCTACGAGCAGTACTTC. Translated, it gives CASSPTLGPTYEQYF. J is TRBJ2-7 and V is TRBV18; D is possibly TRBD1 (5 bases). Trimming took 3 bases from V and 2 from J, leaving 14 bases between them. CDR3 length: 15 residues. Germline V gene data show CDR1 as KGHSH and CDR2 as LQKENI. The full variable domain, in which reference TRBV18 and TRBJ2-7 provide the parts outside the CDR3, is NAGVMQNPRHLVRRRGQEARLRCSPMKGHSHVYWYRQLPEEGLKFMVYLQKENIIDESGMPKERFSAEFPKEGPSILRIQQVVRGDSAAYFCASSPTLGPTYEQYFGPGTRLTVT.

The genes are TRBV5-1 and TRBJ2-5; TRBD1 matches at 7 bases. CDR1 and CDR2 (germline): SGHRS, YFSETQ. The trim removed 0 bases at V and 2 bases at J, leaving 4 bases unmatched. This CDR3 contains 15 residues. The CDR3 sequence: CASSLEGQPQETQYF. CDR3 coding DNA: TGCGCCAGCAGCTTGGAGGGACAGCCTCAAGAGACCCAGTACTTC.

V gene TRBV7-9 combines with J gene TRBJ2-5; D remains unclear. Germline lookup yields CDR1 SEHNR and CDR2 FQNEAQ (reference sequence). The CDR3 runs to 14 residues. Trimming shortened V by 5 bases and J by 2 bases, and 12 bases separated the two germline ends. CDR3: CASSQVGKQETQYF. The CDR3 nucleotides read TGTGCCAGCAGCCAGGTGGGGAAACAAGAGACCCAGTACTTC. The full variable domain, completed using reference TRBV7-9 and TRBJ2-5, is DTGVSQNPRHKITKRGQNVTFRCDPISEHNRLYWYRQTLGQGPEFLTYFQNEAQLEKSRLLSDRFSAERPKGSFSTLEIQRTEQGDSAMYLCASSQVGKQETQYFGPGTRLLVL.

About this clone: The sample contains more than one DNA sequence encoding this CDR3. V is TRBV19 and J is TRBJ2-1; TRBD2 is a possible D gene (6 bases). V lost 5 bases, J lost 0 bases, and 11 bases lay in between. This CDR3 spans 15 amino acids. CDR1 and CDR2 (germline): LNHDA, SQIVND (reference sequence). The CDR3 region has the DNA TGTGCCAGTAGTTTACCCGGGAGCTCCTACAATGAGCAGTTCTTC. Translating it yields CASSLPGSSYNEQFF.

This clone was seen only a few times. This sequence joins TRBV6-5 and TRBJ1-2; D is uncertain. The V gene lost 4 bases and the J gene lost 7 bases, with 13 bases spanning the gap. The CDR3 contains 13 residues. From germline, CDR1 is MNHEY and CDR2 SVGAGI. CDR3 loop: CASSSARYSGYTF. The CDR3 DNA is TGTGCCAGCAGTTCAGCCCGCTATTCTGGCTACACCTTC.

This rearrangement joins TRBV7-6 to TRBJ2-2; TRBD2 is a possible D gene (6 bases). Between the trimmed V and J ends, which lost 1 base and 4 bases, there was a span of 13 bases. Germline CDR1 reads SGHVS; CDR2 reads FNYEAQ. The CDR3 runs to 16 residues. The CDR3 region has the DNA TGTGCCAGCAGCTTAGGAAGGGCCGGGGGCACCGGGGAGCTGTTTTTT. It codes for CASSLGRAGGTGELFF.

This clone was recorded only once. This rearrangement joins TRBV2 to TRBJ2-2; 7 bases fit TRBD2. The CDR3 covers 15 residues. After removal of 4 bases from V and 1 base from J, the junction contained 3 bases not matched to a gene. Germline V CDR1 and CDR2: SNHLY, FYNNEI. CDR3 in amino acids: CASSGSGVNTGELFF. The CDR3 bases are TGTGCCAGCAGTGGGAGCGGGGTGAACACCGGGGAGCTGTTTTTT.

This chain's CDR3 is CASSPTGDIGELFF. The CDR3 bases are TGTGCCAGCAGCCCCACAGGGGACATCGGGGAGCTGTTTTTT. The rearrangement links TRBV7-8 to TRBJ2-2, with TRBD1 identical over 7 bases. Germline V CDR1 and CDR2: SGHVS, FQNEAQ. Trimming took 5 bases from V and 7 from J; bases not matched to a gene: 7. The CDR3 spans 14 residues.

V usage is TRBV15 and J usage is TRBJ1-5; D remains unclear. Germline V CDR1 and CDR2: LNHNV, YYDKDF (reference sequence). The CDR3 is 15 amino acids. The V gene lost 0 bases and the J gene lost 6 bases, with 12 bases spanning the gap. CDR3 residues: CATSRDLSRGQPQHF. CDR3 nucleotides: TGTGCCACCAGCAGAGATCTTAGTCGGGGTCAGCCCCAGCATTTT.

The gene calls are TRBV19 and TRBJ2-1; 7 bases align to TRBD1. The V and J ends lost 6 bases and 7 bases, in that order; junction bases with no gene match: 9. This CDR3 region has 14 residues. Germline assignment: CDR1 LNHDA and CDR2 SQIVND (reference sequence). The CDR3 reads CASSETGILNEQFF. In DNA form, the CDR3 reads TGTGCCAGTAGCGAGACAGGGATCTTAAATGAGCAGTTCTTC.

This rearrangement joins TRBV6-1 to TRBJ2-1; 7 bases map to TRBD1. The CDR3 is made up of 14 amino acids. Germline V gene data show CDR1 as MNHNS and CDR2 as SASEGT. Unmatched junction bases numbered 9, after V lost 9 bases and J lost 4 bases. The CDR3 here is CASTDRSRYNEQFF. The CDR3 bases are TGTGCCAGTACGGACAGGAGCCGTTACAATGAGCAGTTCTTC.